This record looks at one TCR beta chain sequence and its context. What it recognizes is unknown. CDR1 and CDR2 (germline): SGHNT, YYREEE (reference sequence). The ends lost 3 bases at V and 7 bases at J; junction bases unmatched: 10. The CDR3 totals 14 residues. The data are from a study of radiotherapy plus CTLA-4 blockade in lung cancer. Notes on the study in general: TCR clones originating in tumors grew in number in blood after radiotherapy plus ipilimumab.

Method: immunoSEQ multiplex PCR; TCRdb's copy keeps in-frame clones and lacks some. The sample shows about 73,000 clones, 80% to 90% of them seen only once. This chain links TRBV5-4 with TRBJ2-7, with 7 positions matching TRBD2. This sequence originates from a human donor with non-small cell lung cancer that progressed on radiotherapy plus ipilimumab. This specimen consisted of peripheral blood, obtained from a patient treated with radiotherapy plus ipilimumab. The CDR3 DNA reads as TGTGCCAGCAGCTGGAGCGGGACGTACGGTGAGCAGTACTTC. Its translation is CASSWSGTYGEQYF.